This entry is about one TCR beta chain. No antigen is known for it. The record has no base qualities; no much larger clone is one base away. CDR1 MNHEY and CDR2 SVGAGI are derived from the germline V gene. Including cysteine and phenylalanine, the CDR3 has 17 amino acids. CDR3 DNA is the only sequence kept; it has 51 bases, read in frame from the first base. The junction shows trimming of 0 bases on V and 1 base on J, plus 16 bases between the germline ends. Patients with ophthalmopathy had moderately to severely active disease, with a Clinical Activity Score of 3 or more, a NOSPECS grade of 4 or more, and a disease duration of less than 3 months. Anyone with other autoimmune diseases, uncontrolled infections, pregnancy or lactation was excluded from the study. Diagnosis relied on clinical symptoms, serum thyroxine, TRAb, thyroid ultrasound and orbital computed tomography. PBMCs were isolated from 10 ml of fresh peripheral blood by Ficoll-Paque density gradient centrifugation. Total RNA was extracted with Trizol reagent and quality-checked on an Agilent 2100 Bioanalyzer.

These data belong to a study of Graves' ophthalmopathy and Graves' hyperthyroidism (dated by TCRdb to the late 2010s). With respect to the entire study: Peripheral blood was collected at initial diagnosis, prior to any treatment. TCR beta repertoire signatures were used to distinguish Graves' ophthalmopathy from Graves' hyperthyroidism and to predict progression to ophthalmopathy. In total, 135 blood samples were TCR-sequenced: roughly 45 ophthalmopathy, under 80 hyperthyroidism and approximately 17 hyperthyroidism-to-ophthalmopathy patients. To explore V-J signatures distinguishing ophthalmopathy from hyperthyroidism, a discovery set of around 97 patients (43 ophthalmopathy, about 57 stable hyperthyroidism) was enrolled. The independent validation cohort included about 19 hyperthyroidism patients plus 17 patients who later progressed from hyperthyroidism to ophthalmopathy. In roughly 6 hyperthyroidism patients, the T-cell repertoire of thyroid tissue was compared with the T-cell repertoire of blood. Following sample collection, hyperthyroidism patients were given methimazole at a starting dose of 30 mg daily, and ophthalmopathy patients were given high-dose intravenous methylprednisolone. The roughly 100 discovery patients were randomly split 7:3 into training and test sets. Points the paper makes about the study in general: Sample size was not statistically predetermined, and group allocation was not concealed from the investigators. In cross-validation, the 13-signature model distinguished ophthalmopathy from stable hyperthyroidism with almost 90% sensitivity and approximately 81% specificity, and in the test set the corresponding values were approximately 80% and 75%. In validation, the model predicted ophthalmopathy progression with 55% to 71% sensitivity and approximately 78% specificity; 12 predicted patients were CT-confirmed with GO in a median of approximately six months. Most expanded thyroid clonotypes with frequency above 0.001 were also detected in blood, suggesting blood repertoires may reflect the thyroid immune response.

For repertoire sequencing, TCR beta CDR3 regions were amplified from RNA transcripts. The first round was an RT-PCR using HTBI primers with the Qiagen OneStep RT-PCR kit, and this first round was followed by a second-round multiplex PCR, then size selection and purification. Libraries were sequenced paired-end with 100 bp reads on an Illumina HiSeq2000. For the original study's pipeline: SOAPnuke was used to process the reads, throwing out any read that had adapters, had uncalled bases, had a mean Phred below 15, or lacked an exact constant-primer or identifier match. COPE v1.2.5 was used to merge the high-quality paired reads. Each unique nucleotide sequence was defined as a clonotype, and clonotypes were aligned to IMGT TRB V, D and J references with MiTCR v1.1. Analysis was restricted to V-J combinations with a frequency above 0.0001, which covered 98% to 99.2% of repertoires. A TCR clonal expansion and chaos score per V-J combination was defined as the ratio of F50 clonal expansion to chaos observed in the TCRdist matrix. Features were reduced by Welch's t-statistics and random forest to approximately 13 V-J combinations, which fed a naive Bayes classifier. The Morisita-Horn index was used to measure how similar the thyroid and blood repertoires were. TCRdb trimmed public reads at Q25 via fastp, called clones via MiXCR and kept in-frame beta chains. Entries are consolidated by CDR3 protein sequence, retaining the most common genes and DNA. Clone size and V and J calls follow TCRdb, not the original study. A total of about 220,000 distinct CDR3 sequences appear in this sample, 20% to 25% of them only once. The ten top clones hold more than 35% of the sample.

What was sequenced was peripheral blood. The TCR comes from a woman aged 45-65 years with Graves' ophthalmopathy. Donor details come from another sample of the same person, matched by shared clones. This receptor chain uses TRBV6-5 and TRBJ2-7; the D gene is unclear. The DNA sequence is as follows: TGTGCCAGCAGTTACTCCAACTATTTGACACAATCCTACGAGCAGTACTTC. It encodes CASSYSNYLTQSYEQYF.